This paragraph reports one T cell receptor (beta chain). Its specificity is not known. The data stem from a study of Graves' ophthalmopathy and Graves' hyperthyroidism. Study context: Peripheral blood was gathered at the point of initial diagnosis, before any treatment started. Overall study results and limits: For predicting ophthalmopathy progression, the model had about 64% sensitivity and roughly 72% specificity. Thyroid clonotypes that were expanded above 0.001 frequency mostly also appeared in blood.

Germline V gene data show CDR1 as SQVTM and CDR2 as ANQGSEA. CDR3 length: 13 amino acids. Amplification targeted the TCR beta CDR3 regions, with RNA transcripts as the source material. An initial RT-PCR round employing HTBI primers preceded a second-round multiplex PCR. TCRdb reprocessed the multiplex PCR reads via MiXCR and lists one record per CDR3 protein. The repertoire holds about 700,000 distinct CDR3 sequences, with 40% as singletons. Those donors who had ophthalmopathy presented with moderate-to-severe activity, a CAS of ≥3, a NOSPECS of ≥4 and a duration under 3 months. The source of this sequence is an adult man with Graves' ophthalmopathy. The chain employs TRBV29-1 and TRBJ1-5, with a tentative D call TRBD1 (6 bases). The specimen sequenced was peripheral blood. This CDR3 is CTADSYSNQPQHF. The CDR3 bases are TGCACCGCGGACAGCTATAGCAATCAGCCCCAGCATTTT.